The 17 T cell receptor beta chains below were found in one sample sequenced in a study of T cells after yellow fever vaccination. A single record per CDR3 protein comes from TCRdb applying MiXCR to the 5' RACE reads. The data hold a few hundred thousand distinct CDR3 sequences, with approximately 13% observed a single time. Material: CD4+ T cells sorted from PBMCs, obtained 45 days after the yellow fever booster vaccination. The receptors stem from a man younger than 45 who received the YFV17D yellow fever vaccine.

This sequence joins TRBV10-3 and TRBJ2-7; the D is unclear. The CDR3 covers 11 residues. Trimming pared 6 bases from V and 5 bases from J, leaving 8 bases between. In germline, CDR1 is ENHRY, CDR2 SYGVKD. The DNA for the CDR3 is TGTGCCATCAGCGAAGCCGACGAGCAGTACTTC. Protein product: CAISEADEQYF.

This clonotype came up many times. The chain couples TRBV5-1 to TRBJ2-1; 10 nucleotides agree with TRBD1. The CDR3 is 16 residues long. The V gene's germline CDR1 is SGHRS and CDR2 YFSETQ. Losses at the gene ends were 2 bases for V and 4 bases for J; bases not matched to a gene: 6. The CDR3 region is CASSFSAGQGYNEQFF. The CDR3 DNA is TGCGCCAGCAGCTTCAGCGCGGGACAGGGGTACAATGAGCAGTTCTTC.

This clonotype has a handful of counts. The CDR3 sequence: CSARGVSGNTGELFF. The CDR3 region has the DNA TGCAGTGCTAGAGGCGTCTCTGGGAACACCGGGGAGCTGTTTTTT. This chain joins TRBV20-1 and TRBJ2-2; D unclear. The CDR3 has 15 residues. Trimming shortened V by 1 base and J by 1 base, and 10 bases separated the two germline ends. Per germline, CDR1 DFQATT and CDR2 SNEGSKA (reference sequence).

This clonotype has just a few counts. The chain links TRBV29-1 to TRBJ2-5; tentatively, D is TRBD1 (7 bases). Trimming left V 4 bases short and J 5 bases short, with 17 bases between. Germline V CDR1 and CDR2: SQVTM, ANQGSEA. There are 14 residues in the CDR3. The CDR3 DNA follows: TGCAGCGTTGTCTGGAGGGGGCGCGGGGAGACCCAGTACTTC. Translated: CSVVWRGRGETQYF.

The CDR3 sequence: CATSRVGTGELFF. CDR3 in DNA: TGTGCCACCAGCAGAGTGGGCACCGGGGAGCTGTTTTTT. This chain uses TRBV15 with TRBJ2-2; no definite D call. V was pared by 1 base and J by 4 bases, with 4 bases between. This CDR3 has 13 residues. The germline V gene encodes CDR1 LNHNV and CDR2 YYDKDF (reference sequence).

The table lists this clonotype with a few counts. CDR3 loop: CSSRDSSYEQYF. In DNA, the CDR3 is TGCAGCTCCCGGGACAGCTCCTACGAGCAGTACTTC. The chain links TRBV29-1 to TRBJ2-7, with 7 nucleotides matching TRBD1. The CDR3 has 12 amino acids. CDR1 SQVTM and CDR2 ANQGSEA come from the germline V gene. J lost 0 bases, V lost 8 bases, and 4 bases had no gene match.

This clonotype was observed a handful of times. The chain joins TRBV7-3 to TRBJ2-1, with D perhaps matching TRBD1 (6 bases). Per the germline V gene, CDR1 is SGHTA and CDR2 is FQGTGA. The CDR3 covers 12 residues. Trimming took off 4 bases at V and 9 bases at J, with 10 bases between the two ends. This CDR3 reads CASSSFRGEQFF. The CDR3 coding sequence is TGTGCCAGCAGCTCGTTCAGGGGTGAGCAGTTCTTC.

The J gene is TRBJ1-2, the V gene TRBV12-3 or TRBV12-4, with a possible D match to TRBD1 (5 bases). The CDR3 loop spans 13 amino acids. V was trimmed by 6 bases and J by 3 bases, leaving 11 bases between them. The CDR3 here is CASRTGADYGYTF. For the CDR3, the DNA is TGTGCCAGCAGAACCGGGGCGGACTATGGCTACACCTTC.

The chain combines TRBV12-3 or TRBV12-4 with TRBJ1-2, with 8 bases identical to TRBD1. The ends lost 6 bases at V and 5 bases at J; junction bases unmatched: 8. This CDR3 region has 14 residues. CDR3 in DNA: TGTGCCAGCAGGTTCGGGACAGGCGTTTATGGCTACACCTTC. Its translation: CASRFGTGVYGYTF.

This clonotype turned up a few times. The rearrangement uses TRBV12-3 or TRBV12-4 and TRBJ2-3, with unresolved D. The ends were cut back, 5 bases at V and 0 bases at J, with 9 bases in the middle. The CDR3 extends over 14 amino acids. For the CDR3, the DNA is TGTGCCAGCAGTCGTGAGACAAGCACAGATACGCAGTATTTT. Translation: CASSRETSTDTQYF.

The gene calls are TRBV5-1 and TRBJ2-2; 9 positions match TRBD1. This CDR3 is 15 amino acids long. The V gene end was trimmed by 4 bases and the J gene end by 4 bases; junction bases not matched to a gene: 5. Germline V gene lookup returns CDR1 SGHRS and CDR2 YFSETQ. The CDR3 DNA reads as TGCGCCAGCAGCCCCGGACAGGGGAGCACCGGGGAGCTGTTTTTT. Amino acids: CASSPGQGSTGELFF.

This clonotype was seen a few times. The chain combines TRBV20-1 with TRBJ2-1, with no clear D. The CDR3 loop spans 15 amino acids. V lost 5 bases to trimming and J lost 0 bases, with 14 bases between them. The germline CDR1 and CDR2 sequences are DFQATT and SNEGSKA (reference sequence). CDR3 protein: CSAPQKLFSYNEQFF. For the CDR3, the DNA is TGCAGTGCTCCTCAGAAGTTATTCTCCTACAATGAGCAGTTCTTC.

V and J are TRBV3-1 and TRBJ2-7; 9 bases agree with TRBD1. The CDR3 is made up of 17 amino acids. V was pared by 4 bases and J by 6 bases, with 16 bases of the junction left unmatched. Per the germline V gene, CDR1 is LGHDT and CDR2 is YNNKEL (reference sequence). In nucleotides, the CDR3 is TGTGCCAGCAGCCTTACCCTACCGGGACAGGGAAAGGGCGAGCAGTACTTC. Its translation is CASSLTLPGQGKGEQYF.

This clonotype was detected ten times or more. The chain's CDR3 is CSARLGQGNGYTF. CDR3 DNA sequence: TGCAGTGCTAGACTGGGACAGGGTAATGGCTACACCTTC. The chain uses TRBV20-1 and TRBJ1-2; 9 bases align to TRBD1. V gave up 2 bases and J gave up 6 bases; unmatched junction bases: 4. Germline V gene lookup returns CDR1 DFQATT and CDR2 SNEGSKA (reference sequence). The CDR3 runs to 13 residues.

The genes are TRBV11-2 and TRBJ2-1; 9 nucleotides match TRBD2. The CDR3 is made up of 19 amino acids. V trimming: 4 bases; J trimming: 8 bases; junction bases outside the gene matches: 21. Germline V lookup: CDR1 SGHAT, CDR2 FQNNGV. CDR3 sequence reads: CASSSHGGGSGSQGDEQFF. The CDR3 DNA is TGTGCCAGCAGCTCCCACGGGGGGGGTAGCGGGAGTCAAGGCGATGAGCAGTTCTTC.

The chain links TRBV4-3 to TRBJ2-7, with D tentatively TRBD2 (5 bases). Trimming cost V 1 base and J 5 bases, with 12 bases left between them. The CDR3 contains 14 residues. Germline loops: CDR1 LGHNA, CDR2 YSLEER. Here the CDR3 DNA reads TGCGCCAGCAGCCAAGCGTTCGGGATCGACGAGCAGTACTTC. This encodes CASSQAFGIDEQYF.

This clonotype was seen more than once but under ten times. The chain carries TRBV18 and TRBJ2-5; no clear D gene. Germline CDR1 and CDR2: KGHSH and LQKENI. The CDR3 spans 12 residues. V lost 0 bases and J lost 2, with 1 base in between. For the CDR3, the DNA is TGTGCCAGCTCACCACCACAAGAGACCCAGTACTTC. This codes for CASSPPQETQYF. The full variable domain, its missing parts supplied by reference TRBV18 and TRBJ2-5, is NAGVMQNPRHLVRRRGQEARLRCSPMKGHSHVYWYRQLPEEGLKFMVYLQKENIIDESGMPKERFSAEFPKEGPSILRIQQVVRGDSAAYFCASSPPQETQYFGPGTRLLVL.